The 15 T cell receptor beta chains reported below all come from one sample, sequenced in a study of molecular identifiers for immune sequencing clone quantification. TCRdb reprocessed the PCR reads with MiXCR, giving one entry per CDR3 protein. The repertoire holds roughly 630,000 distinct CDR3 sequences, with 25% as singletons. Sequences were obtained from naive CD8+ T cells from blood, with Jurkat cell RNA spiked in. Noted subset: FACS-sorted CD8+CD4-CCR7+CD45RA+ naive T cells. The receptor set was obtained from a human donor in good health. Some libraries in this study had Jurkat cell RNA spiked in.

About this clonotype itself: A much larger clone lies one base from this, so it may be a read error. The genes are TRBV9 and TRBJ2-2; 10 bases align to TRBD1. CDR3 length equals 17 residues. Germline CDR1 reads SGDLS; CDR2 reads YYNGEE. CDR3 DNA sequence: TGTGCCAGCGGCGTCGGACAGGGGGAGGGAAGCACCGGGGAGCTGTTTTTT. Translating gives CASGVGQGEGSTGELFF.

Comment on this clonotype: The junction does not match germline at one end; this may be a read error. V gene TRBV3-1 combines with J gene TRBJ1-3; TRBD1 matches at 10 bases. The CDR3 consists of 17 residues. CDR1 and CDR2 from the germline V gene are LGHDT and YNNKEL (reference sequence). In DNA, the CDR3 is TGTGCCAGCAGCCAATGGAGGACAGGGGGACCTGGAAACACCGTATATTTT. This gives the protein CASSQWRTGGPGNTVYF.

The table lists this clonotype with a few counts. V is TRBV28 and J is TRBJ1-5, with D uncertain. V lost 2 bases and J 5 bases, leaving 16 bases between the germline ends. Germline V gene sequence: CDR1 MDHEN, CDR2 SYDVKM. The CDR3 contains 16 residues. The CDR3 region has the DNA TGTGCCAGCAGTTTACTCCGGAACCGAGCAGATCAGCCCCAGCATTTT. This codes for CASSLLRNRADQPQHF.

This clonotype was counted at least ten times. The chain employs TRBV2 and TRBJ2-3; tentative D call: TRBD2 (6 bases). CDR1 and CDR2 (germline): SNHLY, FYNNEI. The CDR3 is 15 residues long. Deletions cut 3 bases from V and 4 bases from J, with 14 bases between. This chain's CDR3 is CASSDGGNVADTQYF. The CDR3 region has the DNA TGTGCCAGCAGTGACGGCGGGAACGTCGCAGATACGCAGTATTTT.

The chain links TRBV15 to TRBJ1-3; D is possibly TRBD1 (5 bases). The CDR3 is 15 residues long. The V end was cut by 2 bases, the J end by 5 bases, with 13 bases between. Germline values: CDR1 LNHNV, CDR2 YYDKDF (reference sequence). CDR3 nucleotides: TGTGCCACCAGCAGAACTGACAGTCCCCGAAACACCATATATTTT. Residues: CATSRTDSPRNTIYF. The variable domain in full, with the rest retrieved from reference TRBV15 and TRBJ1-3, is DAMVIQNPRYQVTQFGKPVTLSCSQTLNHNVMYWYQQKSSQAPKLLFHYYDKDFNNEADTPDNFQSRRPNTSFCFLDIRSPGLGDTAMYLCATSRTDSPRNTIYFGEGSWLTVV.

Comment on this clonotype: This may be a read error: a much more frequent sequence differs by one nucleotide. The chain combines TRBV13 with TRBJ1-1; 8 bases line up with TRBD1. Germline V lookup: CDR1 PRHDT, CDR2 FYEKMQ (reference sequence). Trimming cost V 7 bases and J 7 bases; bases outside gene matches: 11. This CDR3 region has 14 residues. The CDR3 reads CASTFGQGSGEAFF. The CDR3 DNA follows: TGTGCCAGCACCTTTGGACAGGGTAGTGGTGAAGCTTTCTTT.

This clonotype was seen ten or more times. The chain employs TRBV4-3 and TRBJ2-7, with a possible D match to TRBD2 (6 bases). Trimming removed 11 bases at V and 0 bases at J, with 17 bases between. The CDR3 spans 14 residues. The germline V gene has CDR1 LGHNA and CDR2 YSLEER. CDR3 DNA: TGCGCCCCGATCGCCGCGGGGCCCTCCTACGAGCAGTACTTC. Protein: CAPIAAGPSYEQYF.

V gene TRBV6-5 combines with J gene TRBJ2-7; D unresolved. Germline V CDR1 and CDR2: MNHEY, SVGAGI. Trimming took 2 bases from V and 1 from J, leaving 6 bases between them. CDR3 size: 13 residues. The CDR3 bases are TGTGCCAGCAGTTACCTCCCATCCTACGAGCAGTACTTC. Translating it yields CASSYLPSYEQYF.

The chain has TRBV9 and TRBJ2-2; 9 nucleotides match TRBD2. CDR1 SGDLS and CDR2 YYNGEE come from the germline V gene. J lost 12 bases, V lost 7 bases, and 25 bases had no gene match. The CDR3 runs 18 residues. The CDR3: CASRGGGAFGHGPRQLFF. CDR3 bases: TGTGCCAGCCGCGGGGGGGGGGCTTTCGGACATGGTCCCCGGCAGCTGTTTTTT.

In the case of this clonotype: The junction and the germline gene differ at one end; a read error may be behind it. The chain combines TRBV27 with TRBJ1-1, with unresolved D. Germline V CDR1 and CDR2: MNHEY, SMNVEV (reference sequence). The length of the CDR3 is 15 residues. The CDR3 reads CAGSPPWTVNTEAFF. The CDR3 nucleotides are TGTGCCGGCAGTCCACCCTGGACGGTGAACACTGAAGCTTTCTTT.

This clonotype has just one count. Germline and junction disagree at one end, which may indicate a read error. The genes are TRBV7-9 and TRBJ2-2; D may be TRBD1 or TRBD2 (5 bases each). The CDR3 length is 16 residues. CDR1 is SEHNR and CDR2 is FQNEAQ in the germline V gene (reference sequence). CDR3 in DNA: TGTGCCACCTTATTTCCAGCGGACAAGAACACCAGGGAGCTGTTTTTT. As protein: CATLFPADKNTRELFF. The variable domain in full, with the rest retrieved from reference TRBV7-9 and TRBJ2-2, is DTGVSQNPRHKITKRGQNVTFRCDPISEHNRLYWYRQTLGQGPEFLTYFQNEAQLEKSRLLSDRFSAERPKGSFSTLEIQRTEQGDSAMYLCATLFPADKNTRELFFGEGSRLTVL.

This clonotype was seen a handful of times. The rearrangement uses TRBV20-1 and TRBJ2-7; 7 nucleotides match TRBD1. V trimming: 5 bases; J trimming: 5 bases; junction bases outside the gene matches: 12. The V gene's germline CDR1 is DFQATT and CDR2 SNEGSKA (reference sequence). The CDR3 contains 14 residues. The CDR3 DNA reads as TGCAGTGCTTACCGGGACAGAGGGTCTGACGAGCAGTACTTC. Amino acid sequence: CSAYRDRGSDEQYF.

In its sample, this clonotype was seen a few times. This chain joins TRBV15 and TRBJ2-1; D unresolved. Looked up from germline, CDR1 is LNHNV and CDR2 is YYDKDF (reference sequence). The CDR3 length is 16 residues. Trimming left V 1 base short and J 0 bases short, with 10 bases between. CDR3: CATSRGTTSSYNEQFF. The CDR3 DNA reads as TGTGCCACCAGCAGAGGAACAACCAGCTCCTACAATGAGCAGTTCTTC.

This clonotype has more than one count but fewer than ten. The V and J genes are TRBV30 and TRBJ2-1, with D possibly TRBD2 on 6 matching bases. CDR1 and CDR2 (germline): GTSNPN, SVGIG (reference sequence). V shed 4 bases and J shed 3 bases, with 16 bases lying between them. The CDR3 is 15 amino acids. The CDR3 loop is CAWNTVGLSYNEQFF. CDR3 nucleotide sequence: TGTGCCTGGAATACCGTGGGACTCAGCTACAATGAGCAGTTCTTC.

CDR3 region: CASSEGFGQPQHF. The DNA for the CDR3 is TGTGCCAGCAGTGAAGGTTTCGGTCAGCCCCAGCATTTT. The chain links TRBV6-1 to TRBJ1-5; D is uncertain. The CDR3 is 13 amino acids. Germline V CDR1 and CDR2: MNHNS, SASEGT. V lost 1 base, J lost 6 bases, and 7 bases lay in between.